The 14 T cell receptor beta chains in this list originate from one sample, sequenced in a study of shared clonotypes between healthy human individuals. Clones were read by immunoSEQ multiplex PCR, and TCRdb kept only the in-frame ones, dropping some. The data show about 960,000 clones, with approximately 80% seen just once and 1.5% held by the top ten. The sample consisted of memory CD4+ T cells sorted from blood. The sample's subset: CD45RA-negative fraction. Receptors were obtained from a man between 18 and 29 years old in good health.

This clone came up a few times. The chain carries TRBV15 and TRBJ1-5; D is undetermined. Trimming shortened V by 3 bases and J by 0 bases, and 9 bases separated the two germline ends. The CDR3 loop spans 15 amino acids. Germline-derived CDR1 and CDR2 are LNHNV and YYDKDF (reference sequence). The CDR3 sequence: CATSRLTGSNQPQHF. CDR3 sequence (DNA): TGTGCCACCAGCAGGTTGACCGGTAGCAATCAGCCCCAGCATTTT.

The chain uses TRBV5-4 and TRBJ2-5; D might be TRBD2 (6 bases). The germline CDR1 and CDR2 sequences are SGHNT and YYREEE (reference sequence). Trimming removed 2 bases from V and 4 bases from J, with 15 bases in between. The CDR3 loop spans 15 amino acids. The CDR3 nucleotides read TGTGCCAGCAGCTTTTCGCTGGCGGGGTCAGAGACCCAGTACTTC. It is translated as CASSFSLAGSETQYF.

Here the CDR3 DNA reads TGTGCCAGCAGCCGTACAGCACGCCAAGAGACCCAGTACTTC. Amino acids: CASSRTARQETQYF. This chain connects TRBV7-9 to TRBJ2-5; D is ambiguous. The CDR3 runs 14 residues. Trimming took off 5 bases at V and 1 base at J, with 11 bases between the two ends. The germline V gene has CDR1 SEHNR and CDR2 FQNEAQ (reference sequence). Full variable domain (missing parts from reference TRBV7-9 and TRBJ2-5): DTGVSQNPRHKITKRGQNVTFRCDPISEHNRLYWYRQTLGQGPEFLTYFQNEAQLEKSRLLSDRFSAERPKGSFSTLEIQRTEQGDSAMYLCASSRTARQETQYFGPGTRLLVL.

The chain has TRBV10-3 and TRBJ2-1; TRBD2 matches at 11 bases. Germline V gene sequence: CDR1 ENHRY, CDR2 SYGVKD. J gave up 0 bases and V 10 bases, and 5 bases lay outside the gene matches. The CDR3 totals 15 residues. DNA of the CDR3: TGTGCCACCGGGACTAGCGGCAGCTCCTACAATGAGCAGTTCTTC. This translates into CATGTSGSSYNEQFF.

This clone came up once. The junction departs from the called germline gene at one end, perhaps through a read error. This chain uses TRBV11-3 with TRBJ2-2; D unresolved. This CDR3 is built from 13 residues. Germline assignment: CDR1 SGHNT and CDR2 YENEEA. CDR3 sequence: CASSLEHTGELFF. The CDR3 DNA reads TGTGCCAGCAGCCTAGAGCACACCGGGGAGCTGTTTTTT.

The chain is built from TRBV7-2 and TRBJ2-1; the match to TRBD1 covers 8 bases. The ends lost 5 bases at V and 6 bases at J; junction bases unmatched: 9. The V gene's germline CDR1 is SGHTA and CDR2 FQGNSA. This CDR3 comprises 15 residues. The CDR3 region has the DNA TGTGCCAGCAGCCCCCGGACAGGGTGGGGCAATGAGCAGTTCTTC. This encodes CASSPRTGWGNEQFF.

This chain joins TRBV11-1 and TRBJ2-1; the D gene is possibly TRBD2 (5 bases). Germline V gene data show CDR1 as SGHAT and CDR2 as FQDESV (reference sequence). CDR3 size: 18 residues. With 5 bases removed from V and 0 bases from J, the gap between germline ends came to 20 bases. The CDR3 DNA reads as TGTGCCAGCAGCGCCAAACCCAATACTAGGAGCTCCTACAATGAGCAGTTCTTC. Translated: CASSAKPNTRSSYNEQFF.

This CDR3 reads CASSLRGRGANYGYTF. In DNA form, the CDR3 reads TGTGCCAGCAGCTTAAGGGGCAGGGGAGCTAACTATGGCTACACCTTC. The chain combines TRBV7-2 with TRBJ1-2; a weak D match, TRBD1 (6 bases). The germline V gene has CDR1 SGHTA and CDR2 FQGNSA. Deletions cut 2 bases from V and 0 bases from J, with 13 bases between. This CDR3 has 16 residues.

In its sample, this clone was seen once. The V and J genes are TRBV2 and TRBJ1-5; 9 bases are shared with TRBD1. J was trimmed by 5 bases and V by 5 bases; bases with no gene match: 7. The germline V gene has CDR1 SNHLY and CDR2 FYNNEI. The CDR3 totals 15 residues. In nucleotides, the CDR3 is TGTGCCAGCAGTCCGGACAGGGGTACGCATCAGCCCCAGCATTTT. It specifies CASSPDRGTHQPQHF.

J is TRBJ1-2 and V is TRBV18; possibly TRBD1 for D (5 bases). The CDR3 has 13 amino acids. Germline V lookup: CDR1 KGHSH, CDR2 LQKENI. Deletions cut 3 bases from V and 4 bases from J, with 9 bases between. The CDR3 loop reads CASSPRDLYGYTF. CDR3 nucleotide sequence: TGTGCCAGCTCACCCCGGGACCTCTATGGCTACACCTTC.

The chain couples TRBV7-8 to TRBJ1-1, with D unresolved. The V and J ends lost 1 base and 5 bases respectively, with 11 bases between them. The CDR3 loop spans 14 amino acids. CDR1 is SGHVS, CDR2 FQNEAQ, per germline. CDR3 sequence reads: CASSLVVDGTEAFF. CDR3 DNA sequence: TGTGCCAGCAGCTTAGTTGTAGACGGAACTGAAGCTTTCTTT.

The V and J genes are TRBV5-1 and TRBJ2-5; D perhaps matches TRBD1 (6 bases). The CDR3 length is 16 residues. V dropped 6 bases and J dropped 5 bases, with 23 bases sitting between them. Germline CDR1 SGHRS, CDR2 YFSETQ. The CDR3 reads CASNYRERAGRETQYF. CDR3 nucleotide sequence: TGCGCCAGCAACTACAGGGAGAGGGCAGGTAGGGAGACCCAGTACTTC.

The chain links TRBV19 to TRBJ1-1; TRBD1 matches 7 bases. With 4 bases clipped from V and 5 bases from J, the junction kept 10 bases outside the gene matches. The CDR3 covers 15 residues. Germline CDR1 LNHDA, CDR2 SQIVND (reference sequence). For the CDR3, the DNA is TGTGCCAGTAGTACAAATCGACAGGGTCAGACTGAAGCTTTCTTT. This gives the protein CASSTNRQGQTEAFF.

The V gene is TRBV2, the J gene TRBJ1-1; no reliable D call. The CDR3 runs to 15 residues. Germline lookup yields CDR1 SNHLY and CDR2 FYNNEI. Deletions cut 5 bases from V and 11 bases from J, with 24 bases between. This chain's CDR3 is CASSPQMSGSNRAFF. The DNA for the CDR3 is TGTGCCAGCAGTCCCCAAATGTCTGGTTCGAACCGCGCTTTCTTT.